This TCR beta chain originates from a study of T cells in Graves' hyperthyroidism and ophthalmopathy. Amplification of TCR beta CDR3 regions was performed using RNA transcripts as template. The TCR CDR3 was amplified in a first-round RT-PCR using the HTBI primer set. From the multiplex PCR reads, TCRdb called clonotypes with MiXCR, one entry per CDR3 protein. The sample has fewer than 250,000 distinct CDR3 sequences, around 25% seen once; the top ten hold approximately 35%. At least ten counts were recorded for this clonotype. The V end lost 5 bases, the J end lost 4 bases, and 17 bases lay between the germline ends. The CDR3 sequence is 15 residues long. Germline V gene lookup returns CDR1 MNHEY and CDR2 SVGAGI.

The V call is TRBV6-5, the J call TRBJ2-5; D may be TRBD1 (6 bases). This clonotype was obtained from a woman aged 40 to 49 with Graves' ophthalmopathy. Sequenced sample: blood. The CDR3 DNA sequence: TGTGCCAGCAGTCCACAGGGTAACACGGTAGAGACCCAGTACTTC. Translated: CASSPQGNTVETQYF.